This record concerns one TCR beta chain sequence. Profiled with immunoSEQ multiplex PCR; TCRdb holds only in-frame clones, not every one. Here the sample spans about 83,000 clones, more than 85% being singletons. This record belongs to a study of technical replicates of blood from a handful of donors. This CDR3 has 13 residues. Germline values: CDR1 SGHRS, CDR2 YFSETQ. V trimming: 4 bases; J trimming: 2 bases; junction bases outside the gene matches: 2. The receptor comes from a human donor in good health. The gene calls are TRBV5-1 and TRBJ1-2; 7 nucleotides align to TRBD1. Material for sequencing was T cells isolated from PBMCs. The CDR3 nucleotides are TGCGCCAGCAGCGTGACAGGGAACTATGGCTACACCTTC. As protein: CASSVTGNYGYTF. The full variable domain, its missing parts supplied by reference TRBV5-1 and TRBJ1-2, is KAGVTQTPRYLIKTRGQQVTLSCSPISGHRSVSWYQQTPGQGLQFLFEYFSETQRNKGNFPGRFSGRQFSNSRSEMNVSTLELGDSALYLCASSVTGNYGYTFGSGTRLTVV.